This T cell receptor (beta chain) derives from a study of blood T cell repertoires in COVID-19. Looking at the study overall: The samples span acute and convalescent COVID-19 from the United States, Italy and Spain. Sample material is recorded as cDNA or gDNA derived from T cells, B-cell-depleted T cells, or PBMCs.

Followed longitudinally, the Seattle patients had been enrolled during active infection. The CDR3 is 17 residues long. Germline lookup yields CDR1 SNHLY and CDR2 FYNNEI. The ends lost 5 bases at V and 5 bases at J; junction bases unmatched: 18. In the source study's methods: The authors estimated nucleated cell counts from reference gene primer amplification. Assay: immunoSEQ multiplex PCR; the TCRdb copy retains only in-frame clones and omits some. That table is the source of V, J and clone size, and D and trimming were worked out from the DNA. The sample has under 250,000 clones; 80% to 85% are singletons.

The sequence was obtained from a woman between 70 and 85 years old with COVID-19, enrolled during active disease. V and J are TRBV2 and TRBJ2-7; 7 bases line up with TRBD2. Source material: peripheral blood. For the CDR3, the DNA is TGTGCCAGCAGTCCCTATTCGGGTAGCGGGCTCCCCCACGAGCAGTACTTC. Translation: CASSPYSGSGLPHEQYF.